The clone carrying this TCR beta chain occurred once. The sample contains more than one DNA sequence encoding this CDR3. The data stem from a study of T cell changes during pregnancy in multiple sclerosis. Here immunoSEQ multiplex PCR was the method, and the copy in TCRdb shows in-frame clones only, minus some. Of 50,000 or so clones listed, approximately 91% were seen once; the top ten hold about 1%. The CDR3 totals 14 residues. The ends lost 5 bases at V and 3 bases at J; junction bases unmatched: 4. Per germline, CDR1 SGHTA and CDR2 FQGNSA. V and J are TRBV7-2 and TRBJ1-3; 7 bases line up with TRBD1. The origin of this receptor is a female donor in good health, enrolled as a control in a pregnancy study. This specimen consisted of peripheral blood, obtained after pregnancy. The CDR3 DNA reads TGTGCCAGCAGCCTACAGGGGAGTGGAAACACCATATATTTT. Translating it yields CASSLQGSGNTIYF.